The source of this TCR beta chain is a study of identical twins. Whole-study results and caveats: It was possible that invariant MAIT and iNKT cells partly confounded the zero-insertion analyses. With monozygotic twins, out-of-frame TCR alpha sharing exceeded what models estimated.

This CDR3 is built from 15 residues. Germline V CDR1 and CDR2: MNHEY, SVGEGT. The V end was cut by 8 bases, the J end by 3 bases, with 20 bases between. Of note for this clonotype: What it recognizes is unknown.

The authors used template switching to add a universal primer site and gave cDNA unique molecular identifiers. TCRdb re-called the 5' RACE reads with MiXCR, one entry per CDR3 protein. This repertoire shows roughly 490,000 distinct CDR3 sequences, approximately 15% found once; its top ten account for approximately 0.98%. The data also belong to a second study, concerning yellow fever vaccine responses in identical twins.

This sequence was found in a woman younger than 35 in good health. Material: CD4+ T cells sorted from blood. The chain links TRBV6-2 or TRBV6-3 to TRBJ2-7, with D perhaps matching TRBD2 (7 bases). The CDR3 protein is CASLTGGLPNYEQYF. The CDR3 region has the DNA TGTGCCAGCCTCACCGGGGGGCTCCCCAACTACGAGCAGTACTTC.